These T cell receptor beta chains were read from a single sample in a study of cytomegalovirus exposure and HLA in healthy donors. The repertoire was sequenced with immunoSEQ multiplex PCR; TCRdb's copy has only in-frame clones and lacks some. The sample carries approximately 130,000 clones, 60% to 80% recorded once. The sample comprised PBMCs. The receptors here all came from a man in his fifties or sixties in good health and CMV-seropositive. The CDR3 runs from the conserved cysteine through the conserved F or W. A D gene is named only where the DNA matches it firmly. Expanded clones get a size class; other rows say once, few or many, or leave the size out.

length: 16
D: TRBD2
V: TRBV7-9
J: TRBJ2-1
size: -
CDR3: CASSFYSGESYNEQFF
DNA: TGTGCCAGCAGCTTTTATAGCGGGGAGAGCTACAATGAGCAGTTCTTC

length: 15
D: -
V: TRBV11-1
J: TRBJ1-2
size: -
CDR3: CASSPQPRTNYGYTF
DNA: TGTGCCAGCAGCCCTCAACCCAGAACTAACTATGGCTACACCTTC

length: 14
D: TRBD1
V: TRBV18
J: TRBJ2-3
size: -
CDR3: CASSLGTGADTQYF
DNA: TGTGCCAGCTCACTGGGGACAGGGGCAGATACGCAGTATTTT

length: 12
D: -
V: TRBV6-5
J: TRBJ1-2
size: few
CDR3: CASSSPGYGYTF
DNA: TGTGCCAGCAGTTCTCCGGGCTATGGCTACACCTTC

length: 14
D: TRBD2
V: TRBV7-6
J: TRBJ2-3
size: -
CDR3: CASGTGGWTDTQYF
DNA: TGTGCCAGCGGCACGGGGGGATGGACAGATACGCAGTATTTT

length: 13
D: -
V: TRBV7-2
J: TRBJ1-2
size: few
CDR3: CASSLGRGRGYTF
DNA: TGTGCCAGCAGCCTAGGACGGGGAAGAGGCTACACCTTC

length: 15
D: TRBD2
V: TRBV7-2
J: TRBJ2-1
size: -
CDR3: CASSQSGRASNEQFF
DNA: TGTGCCAGCAGCCAGAGCGGGAGGGCTTCCAATGAGCAGTTCTTC

length: 13
D: -
V: TRBV29-1
J: TRBJ1-2
size: -
CDR3: CSVEDRGGGGYTF
DNA: TGCAGCGTTGAAGATCGAGGGGGTGGTGGCTACACCTTC

length: 13
D: -
V: TRBV29-1
J: TRBJ1-4
size: -
CDR3: CSVEEGQNEKLFF
DNA: TGCAGCGTTGAAGAGGGCCAAAATGAAAAACTGTTTTTT

length: 15
D: TRBD1
V: TRBV9
J: TRBJ2-3
size: -
CDR3: CASRGQGRGTDTQYF
DNA: TGTGCCAGCAGAGGACAGGGAAGGGGCACAGATACGCAGTATTTT

length: 14
D: TRBD1
V: TRBV29-1
J: TRBJ2-7
size: -
CDR3: CSVTRGTGVGEQYF
DNA: TGCAGCGTTACGAGGGGGACAGGGGTCGGCGAGCAGTACTTC

length: 15
D: TRBD1
V: TRBV6-1
J: TRBJ1-2
size: few
CDR3: CASSSDDRGIYGYTF
DNA: TGTGCCAGCAGTTCCGATGACAGGGGGATCTATGGCTACACCTTC

length: 17
D: TRBD1
V: TRBV7-9
J: TRBJ1-4
size: -
CDR3: CSSSSLDRGATNEKLFF
DNA: TGTTCCAGCAGCTCCTTGGACAGGGGCGCAACTAATGAAAAACTGTTTTTT

length: 12
D: -
V: TRBV29-1
J: TRBJ2-7
size: once
CDR3: CSVETDSYEQYF
DNA: TGCAGCGTTGAGACAGACTCCTACGAGCAGTACTTC

length: 13
D: TRBD1
V: TRBV2
J: TRBJ2-7
size: -
CDR3: CASRDRGPHEQYF
DNA: TGTGCCAGCAGGGACAGGGGGCCCCACGAGCAGTACTTC

length: 16
D: -
V: TRBV27
J: TRBJ2-1
size: -
CDR3: CASSFRVGGSYNEQFF
DNA: TGTGCCAGCAGTTTCAGGGTTGGGGGGTCCTACAATGAGCAGTTCTTC

length: 17
D: TRBD1
V: TRBV23-1
J: TRBJ2-3
size: -
CDR3: CASSQFGDRGLSDTQYF
DNA: TGCGCCAGCAGTCAATTCGGCGACAGGGGGCTCTCAGATACGCAGTATTTT

length: 12
D: -
V: TRBV5-4
J: TRBJ1-3
size: -
CDR3: CASSQGSNTIYF
DNA: TGTGCCAGCAGCCAGGGGTCGAACACCATATATTTT

length: 15
D: -
V: TRBV14
J: TRBJ2-7
size: -
CDR3: CAGSLEARLSYEQYF
DNA: TGTGCCGGCAGCCTTGAGGCACGGCTATCCTACGAGCAGTACTTC

length: 16
D: -
V: TRBV7-9
J: TRBJ1-4
size: -
CDR3: CAGGHLSSATNEKLFF
DNA: TGTGCCGGAGGGCACCTAAGCAGTGCAACTAATGAAAAACTGTTTTTT

length: 14
D: TRBD1
V: TRBV5-1
J: TRBJ1-1
size: -
CDR3: CASSFQGVNTEAFF
DNA: TGCGCCAGCAGCTTTCAGGGGGTGAACACTGAAGCTTTCTTT

length: 18
D: TRBD2
V: TRBV7-8
J: TRBJ2-1
size: once
CDR3: CASSRTSGRAPSYNEQFF
DNA: TGTGCCAGCAGCAGGACTAGCGGGAGGGCCCCCTCCTACAATGAGCAGTTCTTC

length: 14
D: TRBD1
V: TRBV18
J: TRBJ1-5
size: -
CDR3: CASSPGTVNQPQHF
DNA: TGTGCCAGCTCACCCGGGACAGTCAATCAGCCCCAGCATTTT

length: 16
D: -
V: TRBV2
J: TRBJ2-5
size: few
CDR3: CASSVPSYRGGETQYF
DNA: TGTGCCAGCAGTGTCCCTAGCTATCGCGGCGGGGAGACCCAGTACTTC

length: 15
D: -
V: TRBV15
J: TRBJ1-2
size: -
CDR3: CATSREQGGSYGYTF
DNA: TGTGCCACCAGCAGAGAGCAAGGGGGTTCCTATGGCTACACCTTC

length: 15
D: -
V: TRBV6-5
J: TRBJ1-3
size: -
CDR3: CASSPAGASGNTIYF
DNA: TGTGCCAGCAGCCCCGCGGGGGCGTCTGGAAACACCATATATTTT

length: 14
D: -
V: TRBV9
J: TRBJ2-2
size: -
CDR3: CASSVAVGTGELFF
DNA: TGTGCCAGCAGCGTAGCTGTCGGCACCGGGGAGCTGTTTTTT

length: 13
D: -
V: TRBV6-5
J: TRBJ2-7
size: -
CDR3: CASSWAGAYEQYF
DNA: TGTGCCAGCAGCTGGGCAGGTGCCTACGAGCAGTACTTC

length: 16
D: TRBD1
V: TRBV5-1
J: TRBJ1-1
size: -
CDR3: CASSSLGWTGSTEAFF
DNA: TGCGCCAGCAGCTCGCTTGGTTGGACAGGGAGCACTGAAGCTTTCTTT

length: 14
D: TRBD1
V: TRBV6-5
J: TRBJ1-2
size: once
CDR3: CASRLQGANYGYTF
DNA: TGTGCCAGCAGGCTACAGGGGGCGAACTATGGCTACACCTTC

length: 16
D: -
V: TRBV5-1
J: TRBJ2-3
size: -
CDR3: CASSLAGSGGTDTQYF
DNA: TGCGCCAGCAGCTTGGCTGGGAGTGGTGGCACAGATACGCAGTATTTT

length: 15
D: TRBD2
V: TRBV7-2
J: TRBJ2-1
size: -
CDR3: CASSVQTSGWNEQFF
DNA: TGTGCCAGCAGCGTTCAGACTAGCGGGTGGAATGAGCAGTTCTTC

length: 13
D: TRBD1
V: TRBV7-9
J: TRBJ1-2
size: few
CDR3: CASSWTGSYGYTF
DNA: TGTGCCAGCAGCTGGACAGGTTCCTATGGCTACACCTTC

length: 13
D: -
V: TRBV14
J: TRBJ1-2
size: -
CDR3: CASTAGNNYGYTF
DNA: TGTGCCAGCACCGCCGGGAACAACTATGGCTACACCTTC

length: 23
D: TRBD2
V: TRBV27
J: TRBJ2-1
size: -
CDR3: CASSLRPLAGGLAGQSSYNEQFF
DNA: TGTGCCAGCAGTTTACGACCTCTTGCGGGGGGACTAGCGGGTCAGAGCTCCTACAATGAGCAGTTCTTC

length: 14
D: -
V: TRBV6-6
J: TRBJ2-2
size: few
CDR3: CASSYSGGTGELFF
DNA: TGTGCCAGCAGTTACTCGGGGGGTACCGGGGAGCTGTTTTTT

length: 15
D: -
V: TRBV14
J: TRBJ2-1
size: -
CDR3: CASSPRSATYNEQFF
DNA: TGTGCCAGCAGCCCACGCAGCGCTACCTACAATGAGCAGTTCTTC

length: 15
D: -
V: TRBV4-1
J: TRBJ1-2
size: -
CDR3: CASSRGMGGLMGYTF
DNA: TGCGCCAGCAGCCGGGGGATGGGGGGTTTGATGGGCTACACCTTC

length: 16
D: -
V: TRBV11-3
J: TRBJ2-3
size: -
CDR3: CASSFPLDGSADTQYF
DNA: TGTGCCAGCAGCTTCCCCCTGGATGGGAGCGCAGATACGCAGTATTTT

length: 15
D: TRBD1
V: TRBV4-2
J: TRBJ1-4
size: few
CDR3: CASSQAIQGDEKLFF
DNA: TGTGCCAGCAGCCAAGCGATACAGGGGGATGAAAAACTGTTTTTT

length: 14
D: TRBD1
V: TRBV6-1
J: TRBJ1-5
size: once
CDR3: CASTQTGGYMPQHF
DNA: TGTGCCAGCACCCAAACAGGGGGGTATATGCCCCAGCATTTT

length: 15
D: TRBD2
V: TRBV15
J: TRBJ2-2
size: once
CDR3: CATSRGGGPNGELFF
DNA: TGTGCCACCAGCAGAGGGGGAGGGCCTAACGGGGAGCTGTTTTTT

length: 12
D: -
V: TRBV10-3
J: TRBJ2-5
size: -
CDR3: CAISDDQETQYF
DNA: TGTGCCATCAGTGACGACCAAGAGACCCAGTACTTC

length: 16
D: -
V: TRBV27
J: TRBJ2-3
size: -
CDR3: CASSLGGRLRTDTQYF
DNA: TGTGCCAGCAGCTTGGGGGGACGACTGCGCACAGATACGCAGTATTTT

length: 15
D: TRBD1
V: TRBV5-1
J: TRBJ1-1
size: -
CDR3: CASSSMGQGFTEAFF
DNA: TGCGCCAGCAGCTCGATGGGACAGGGGTTCACTGAAGCTTTCTTT

length: 16
D: -
V: TRBV19
J: TRBJ2-2
size: -
CDR3: CASSDGGYSDTGELFF
DNA: TGTGCCAGTAGTGATGGGGGGTATTCTGACACCGGGGAGCTGTTTTTT

length: 15
D: TRBD2
V: TRBV2
J: TRBJ2-5
size: -
CDR3: CASSGTSGGEETQYF
DNA: TGTGCCAGCAGTGGGACTAGCGGGGGGGAAGAGACCCAGTACTTC

length: 14
D: -
V: TRBV29-1
J: TRBJ2-7
size: -
CDR3: CSVEGQGPSYEQYF
DNA: TGCAGCGTTGAAGGGCAGGGGCCCTCCTACGAGCAGTACTTC

length: 15
D: TRBD1
V: TRBV18
J: TRBJ1-1
size: -
CDR3: CASSPIRDREAEAFF
DNA: TGTGCCAGCTCACCAATCCGAGACAGGGAGGCTGAAGCTTTCTTT

length: 14
D: -
V: TRBV25-1
J: TRBJ2-5
size: -
CDR3: CASSAAGLRETQYF
DNA: TGTGCCAGCAGTGCGGCAGGACTTCGGGAGACCCAGTACTTC

length: 15
D: -
V: TRBV6-1
J: TRBJ1-1
size: many
CDR3: CASSEGPGGYTEAFF
DNA: TGTGCCAGCAGTGAAGGTCCGGGGGGGTACACTGAAGCTTTCTTT

length: 13
D: TRBD2
V: TRBV7-8
J: TRBJ2-5
size: -
CDR3: CASSRSGGETQYF
DNA: TGTGCCAGCAGCCGTAGCGGGGGAGAGACCCAGTACTTC

length: 17
D: TRBD2
V: TRBV10-3
J: TRBJ2-1
size: -
CDR3: CAISDLQGREGYNEQFF
DNA: TGTGCCATCAGTGACCTCCAGGGGCGGGAGGGGTACAATGAGCAGTTCTTC

length: 15
D: TRBD1
V: TRBV2
J: TRBJ2-3
size: -
CDR3: CASSPHGTETDTQYF
DNA: TGTGCCAGCAGCCCTCACGGGACAGAGACAGATACGCAGTATTTT

length: 15
D: -
V: TRBV18
J: TRBJ1-1
size: -
CDR3: CASSPLDSDYTEAFF
DNA: TGTGCCAGCTCACCGCTCGACAGCGACTACACTGAAGCTTTCTTT

length: 17
D: TRBD2
V: TRBV7-9
J: TRBJ2-1
size: -
CDR3: CASSPSGGAGSYNEQFF
DNA: TGTGCCAGCAGCCCCTCGGGGGGGGCGGGCTCCTACAATGAGCAGTTCTTC

length: 15
D: TRBD2
V: TRBV19
J: TRBJ2-2
size: -
CDR3: CASSIIAGGSGELFF
DNA: TGTGCCAGTAGTATTATAGCGGGAGGCTCCGGGGAGCTGTTTTTT

length: 13
D: TRBD1
V: TRBV7-2
J: TRBJ1-1
size: -
CDR3: CASSRTGGTEAFF
DNA: TGTGCCAGCAGTCGGACAGGGGGAACTGAAGCTTTCTTT

length: 14
D: -
V: TRBV19
J: TRBJ1-5
size: -
CDR3: CASSAGGGNQPQHF
DNA: TGTGCCAGTAGTGCCGGGGGGGGGAATCAGCCCCAGCATTTT

length: 15
D: TRBD2
V: TRBV5-4
J: TRBJ2-1
size: -
CDR3: CASSAAGGVFYEQFF
DNA: TGTGCCAGCAGCGCGGCGGGGGGGGTCTTCTATGAGCAGTTCTTC